This T cell receptor beta chain was recorded in a study of blood T cell repertoires in COVID-19. On the study more broadly: Material from acute and convalescent COVID-19 was sourced from the United States, Italy and Spain. T cells, B-cell-depleted T cells, or PBMCs provided the cDNA or gDNA that served as material.

This table comes from immunoSEQ multiplex PCR, and its TCRdb copy is limited to in-frame clones, with some not included. The data show some 320,000 clones, 85% seen once. Germline V gene lookup returns CDR1 MDHEN and CDR2 SYDVKM. V shed 5 bases, J shed 4 bases, and the junction held 13 bases outside the gene matches. There are 17 residues in the CDR3. The sample taken for sequencing was PBMCs or T cells enriched from blood (not recorded which). This receptor was taken from a woman in her twenties or thirties who had been exposed to COVID-19. The chain carries TRBV28 and TRBJ2-3; 9 nucleotides agree with TRBD2. CDR3 nucleotides: TGTGCCAGCAGTCCCCGGCCCAGCGGGAGGAGACCAGATACGCAGTATTTT. It codes for CASSPRPSGRRPDTQYF. The variable domain in full, with the rest retrieved from reference TRBV28 and TRBJ2-3, is DVKVTQSSRYLVKRTGEKVFLECVQDMDHENMFWYRQDPGLGLRLIYFSYDVKMKEKGDIPEGYSVSREKKERFSLILESASTNQTSMYLCASSPRPSGRRPDTQYFGPGTRLTVL.